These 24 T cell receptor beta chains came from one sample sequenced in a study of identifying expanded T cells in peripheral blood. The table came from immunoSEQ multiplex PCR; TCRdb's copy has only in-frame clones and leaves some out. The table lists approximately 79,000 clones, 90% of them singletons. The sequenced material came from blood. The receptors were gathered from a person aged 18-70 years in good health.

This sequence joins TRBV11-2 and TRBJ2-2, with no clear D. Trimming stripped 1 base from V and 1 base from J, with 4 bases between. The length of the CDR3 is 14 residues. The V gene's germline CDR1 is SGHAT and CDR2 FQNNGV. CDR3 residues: CASSLAWNTGELFF. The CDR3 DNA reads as TGTGCCAGCAGCTTAGCCTGGAACACCGGGGAGCTGTTTTTT. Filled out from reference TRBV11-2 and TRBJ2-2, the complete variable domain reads EAGVAQSPRYKIIEKRQSVAFWCNPISGHATLYWYQQILGQGPKLLIQFQNNGVVDDSQLPKDRFSAERLKGVDSTLKIQPAKLEDSAVYLCASSLAWNTGELFFGEGSRLTVL.

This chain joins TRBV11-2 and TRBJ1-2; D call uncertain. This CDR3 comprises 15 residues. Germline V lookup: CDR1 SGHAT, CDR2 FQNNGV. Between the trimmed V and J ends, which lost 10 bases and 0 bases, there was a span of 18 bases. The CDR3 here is CATKTTASPNYGYTF. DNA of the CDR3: TGTGCCACCAAAACCACGGCCAGTCCTAACTATGGCTACACCTTC.

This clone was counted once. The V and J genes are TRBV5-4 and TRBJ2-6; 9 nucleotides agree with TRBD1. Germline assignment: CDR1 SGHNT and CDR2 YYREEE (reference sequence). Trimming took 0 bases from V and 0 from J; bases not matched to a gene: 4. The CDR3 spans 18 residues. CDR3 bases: TGTGCCAGCAGCTTGGACAGGGGGCAATCCTCTGGGGCCAACGTCCTGACTTTC. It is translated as CASSLDRGQSSGANVLTF.

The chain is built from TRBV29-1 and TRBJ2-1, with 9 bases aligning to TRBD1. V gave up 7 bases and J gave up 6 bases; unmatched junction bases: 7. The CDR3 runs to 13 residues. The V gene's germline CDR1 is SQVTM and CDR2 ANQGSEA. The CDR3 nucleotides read TGCAGCGCCACCGGGACAGGGATCAATGAGCAGTTCTTC. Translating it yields CSATGTGINEQFF.

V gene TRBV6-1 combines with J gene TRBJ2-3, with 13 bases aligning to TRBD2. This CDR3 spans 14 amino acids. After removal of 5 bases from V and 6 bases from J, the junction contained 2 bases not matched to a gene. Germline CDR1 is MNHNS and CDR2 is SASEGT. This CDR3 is CASSQLAGGDTQYF. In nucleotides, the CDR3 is TGTGCCAGCAGTCAACTAGCGGGGGGGGATACGCAGTATTTT.

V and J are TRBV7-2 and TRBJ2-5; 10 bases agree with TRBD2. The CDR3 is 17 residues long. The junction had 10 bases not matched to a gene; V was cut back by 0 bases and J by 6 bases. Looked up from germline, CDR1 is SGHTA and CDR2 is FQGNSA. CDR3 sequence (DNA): TGTGCCAGCAGCTTAGCTCTTTCGGCTAGCGGGAGTAAGACCCAGTACTTC. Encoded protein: CASSLALSASGSKTQYF.

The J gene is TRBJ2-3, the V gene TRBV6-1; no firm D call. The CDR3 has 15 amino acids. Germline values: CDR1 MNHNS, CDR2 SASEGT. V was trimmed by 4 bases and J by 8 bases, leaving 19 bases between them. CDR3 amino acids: CASSARQGPGFTQYF. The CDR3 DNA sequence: TGTGCCAGCAGTGCCAGACAAGGCCCGGGCTTTACGCAGTATTTT.

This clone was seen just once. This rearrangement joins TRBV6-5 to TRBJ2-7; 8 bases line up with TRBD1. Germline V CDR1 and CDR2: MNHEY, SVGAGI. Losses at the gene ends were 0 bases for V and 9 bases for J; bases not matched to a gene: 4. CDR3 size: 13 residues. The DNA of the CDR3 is TGTGCCAGCAGTTACTCTCAGGGGGCAGGGCAGTACTTC. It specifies CASSYSQGAGQYF.

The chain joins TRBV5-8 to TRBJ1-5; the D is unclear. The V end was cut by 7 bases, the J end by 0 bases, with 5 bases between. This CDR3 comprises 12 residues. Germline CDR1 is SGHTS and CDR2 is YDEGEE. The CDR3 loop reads CASHLSNQPQHF. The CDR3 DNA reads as TGTGCCAGCCACCTTAGCAATCAGCCCCAGCATTTT.

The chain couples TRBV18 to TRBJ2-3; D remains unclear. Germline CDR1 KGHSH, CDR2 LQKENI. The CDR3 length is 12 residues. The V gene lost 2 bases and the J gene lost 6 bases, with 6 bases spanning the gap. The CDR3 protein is CASSPNQDTQYF. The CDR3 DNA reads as TGTGCCAGCTCACCAAACCAGGATACGCAGTATTTT.

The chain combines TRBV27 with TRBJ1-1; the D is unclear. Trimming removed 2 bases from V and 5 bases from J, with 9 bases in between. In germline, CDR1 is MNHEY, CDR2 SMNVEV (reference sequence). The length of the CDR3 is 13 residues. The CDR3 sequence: CASSLGRRTEAFF. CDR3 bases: TGTGCCAGCAGTTTAGGGAGGCGGACTGAAGCTTTCTTT.

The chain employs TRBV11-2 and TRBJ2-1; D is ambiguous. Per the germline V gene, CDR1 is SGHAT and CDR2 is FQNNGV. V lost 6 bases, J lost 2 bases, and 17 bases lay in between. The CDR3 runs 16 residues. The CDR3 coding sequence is TGTGCCAGCAGTCCCACCGCCTACTTAACCTACAATGAGCAGTTCTTC. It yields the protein CASSPTAYLTYNEQFF.

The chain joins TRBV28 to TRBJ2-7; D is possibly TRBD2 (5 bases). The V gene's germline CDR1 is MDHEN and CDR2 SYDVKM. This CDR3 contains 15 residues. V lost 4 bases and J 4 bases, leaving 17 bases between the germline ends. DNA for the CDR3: TGTGCCAGCAGTTCTGTTGAGGGAGTAAGGTACGAGCAGTACTTC. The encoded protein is CASSSVEGVRYEQYF.

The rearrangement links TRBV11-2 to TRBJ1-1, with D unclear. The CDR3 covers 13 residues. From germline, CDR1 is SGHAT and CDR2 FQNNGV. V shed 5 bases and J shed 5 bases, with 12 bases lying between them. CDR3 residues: CASSPNSRTEAFF. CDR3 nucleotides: TGTGCCAGCAGCCCAAATAGCAGGACTGAAGCTTTCTTT.

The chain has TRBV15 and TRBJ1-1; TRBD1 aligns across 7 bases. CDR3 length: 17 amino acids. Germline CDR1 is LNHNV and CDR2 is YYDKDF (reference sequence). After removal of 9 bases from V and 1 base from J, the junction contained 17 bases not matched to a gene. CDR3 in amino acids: CATGKNEGALRNTEAFF. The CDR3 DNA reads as TGTGCCACGGGTAAGAATGAGGGGGCCCTGAGGAACACTGAAGCTTTCTTT. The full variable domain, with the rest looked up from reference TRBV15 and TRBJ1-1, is DAMVIQNPRYQVTQFGKPVTLSCSQTLNHNVMYWYQQKSSQAPKLLFHYYDKDFNNEADTPDNFQSRRPNTSFCFLDIRSPGLGDTAMYLCATGKNEGALRNTEAFFGQGTRLTVV.

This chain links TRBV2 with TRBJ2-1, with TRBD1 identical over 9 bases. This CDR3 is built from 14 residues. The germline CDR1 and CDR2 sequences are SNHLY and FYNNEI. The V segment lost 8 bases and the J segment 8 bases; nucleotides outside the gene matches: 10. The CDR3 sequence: CASVRDRDFDEQFF. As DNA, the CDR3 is TGTGCCAGCGTCCGGGACAGGGATTTCGATGAGCAGTTCTTC.

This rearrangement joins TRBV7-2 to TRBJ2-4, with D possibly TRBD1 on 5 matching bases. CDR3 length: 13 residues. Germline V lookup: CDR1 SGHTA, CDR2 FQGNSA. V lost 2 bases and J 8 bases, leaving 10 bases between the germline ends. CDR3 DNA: TGTGCCAGCAGCTTACGTCAGGGCGACATTCAGTACTTC. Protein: CASSLRQGDIQYF.

The CDR3 DNA is TGTGCCAGCAGCCTAGCCTACGAGCAGTACTTC. Residues: CASSLAYEQYF. The chain joins TRBV5-5 to TRBJ2-7; no clear D. The CDR3 contains 11 residues. Per germline, CDR1 SGHKS and CDR2 YYEKEE (reference sequence). Trimming removed 4 bases at V and 2 bases at J, with 4 bases between.

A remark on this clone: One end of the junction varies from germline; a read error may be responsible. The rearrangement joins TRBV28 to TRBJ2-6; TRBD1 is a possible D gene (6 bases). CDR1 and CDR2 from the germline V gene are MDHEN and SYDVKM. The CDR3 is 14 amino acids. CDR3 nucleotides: TGTGCCAGCGACGGACAGACCGGGGTCAACGTCCTGACTTTC. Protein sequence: CASDGQTGVNVLTF.

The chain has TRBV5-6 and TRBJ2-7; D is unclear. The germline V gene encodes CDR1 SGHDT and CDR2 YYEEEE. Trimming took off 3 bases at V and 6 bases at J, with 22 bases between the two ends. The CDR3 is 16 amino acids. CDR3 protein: CASSSKTTRVFSEQYF. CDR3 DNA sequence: TGTGCCAGCAGCTCGAAGACCACAAGGGTGTTTTCCGAGCAGTACTTC.

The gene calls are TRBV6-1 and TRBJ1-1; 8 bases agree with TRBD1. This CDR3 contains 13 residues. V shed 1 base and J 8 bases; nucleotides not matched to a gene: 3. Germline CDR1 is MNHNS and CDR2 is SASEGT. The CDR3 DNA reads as TGTGCCAGCAGTGAAGTGGACAGGGTGGAAGCTTTCTTT. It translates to CASSEVDRVEAFF.

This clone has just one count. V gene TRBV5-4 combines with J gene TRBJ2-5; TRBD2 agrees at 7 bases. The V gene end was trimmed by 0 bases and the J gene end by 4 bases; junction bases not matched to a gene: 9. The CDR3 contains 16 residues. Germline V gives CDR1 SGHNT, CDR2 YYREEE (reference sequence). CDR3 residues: CASSLAFTGGRETQYF. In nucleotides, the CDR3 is TGTGCCAGCAGCTTGGCATTCACGGGAGGCCGAGAGACCCAGTACTTC.

In DNA form, the CDR3 reads TGTGCCAGCACCCCCGGGGGGGAAGGGGACAAAGAGACCCAGTACTTC. Amino acids: CASTPGGEGDKETQYF. The chain combines TRBV2 with TRBJ2-5; 8 nucleotides line up with TRBD2. Germline loops: CDR1 SNHLY, CDR2 FYNNEI. The CDR3 has 16 amino acids. Trimming cost V 7 bases and J 3 bases; bases outside gene matches: 13.

The CDR3 bases are TGCGCCAGCAGCCGAGTGGAGGGAATCTATGAGCAGTTCTTC. Translation gives CASSRVEGIYEQFF. V gene TRBV4-3 combines with J gene TRBJ2-1, with D possibly TRBD2 on 6 matching bases. Looked up from germline, CDR1 is LGHNA and CDR2 is YSLEER. This CDR3 is 14 amino acids long. V lost 4 bases and J lost 8, with 15 bases in between.